These 30 T cell receptor beta chains came from one sample sequenced in a study of T cell changes during pregnancy in multiple sclerosis. Measured with immunoSEQ multiplex PCR; TCRdb has only the in-frame clones, and not every one. The table has about 73,000 clones, almost 95% seen once. The sample in question was peripheral blood, obtained in the third trimester of pregnancy. These receptors all come from a female donor in good health, enrolled as a control in a pregnancy study.

The gene calls are TRBV6-4 and TRBJ1-1, with no clear D. This CDR3 spans 14 amino acids. CDR1 MRHNA and CDR2 SNTAGT come from the germline V gene. Trimming shortened V by 3 bases and J by 4 bases, and 12 bases separated the two germline ends. The CDR3 DNA reads as TGTGCCAGCAGTGAAGCGGGAGTAGGCACTGAAGCTTTCTTT. Its translation: CASSEAGVGTEAFF.

The V gene is TRBV18, the J gene TRBJ1-1; TRBD1 matches 10 bases. From germline, CDR1 is KGHSH and CDR2 LQKENI. The CDR3 consists of 17 residues. The V and J ends lost 1 base and 0 bases, in that order; junction bases with no gene match: 5. CDR3 DNA: TGTGCCAGCTCACCACAGGGGACAGGGGAAATGAACACTGAAGCTTTCTTT. This encodes CASSPQGTGEMNTEAFF.

The V call is TRBV18, the J call TRBJ2-5; 10 bases agree with TRBD1. Germline values: CDR1 KGHSH, CDR2 LQKENI. Germline trimming cut 4 bases from V and 1 base from J; bases unmatched to any gene: 0. CDR3 length: 14 amino acids. CDR3 sequence (DNA): TGTGCCAGCTCACGGGACAGGGGCCAAGAGACCCAGTACTTC. Encoded protein: CASSRDRGQETQYF. The variable domain in full, completed from reference TRBV18 and TRBJ2-5, reads NAGVMQNPRHLVRRRGQEARLRCSPMKGHSHVYWYRQLPEEGLKFMVYLQKENIIDESGMPKERFSAEFPKEGPSILRIQQVVRGDSAAYFCASSRDRGQETQYFGPGTRLLVL.

The chain carries TRBV2 and TRBJ2-1; 10 bases align to TRBD2. The CDR3 is 13 residues long. CDR1 and CDR2 from the germline V gene are SNHLY and FYNNEI. The trim removed 10 bases at V and 9 bases at J, leaving 9 bases unmatched. The CDR3 DNA reads TGTGCCATCCATCTAGCGGGGGAGGGTGAGCAGTTCTTC. It codes for CAIHLAGEGEQFF. Combining the CDR3 with reference TRBV2 and TRBJ2-1 gives the whole variable domain EPEVTQTPSHQVTQMGQEVILRCVPISNHLYFYWYRQILGQKVEFLVSFYNNEISEKSEIFDDQFSVERPDGSNFTLKIRSTKLEDSAMYFCAIHLAGEGEQFFGPGTRLTVL.

This rearrangement joins TRBV7-9 to TRBJ1-4; D gene unclear. Germline V gene sequence: CDR1 SEHNR, CDR2 FQNEAQ (reference sequence). CDR3 length equals 14 residues. V was cut by 4 bases and J by 5 bases, with 11 bases left in between. The CDR3 DNA reads as TGTGCCAGCAGCTCGACTGAACTAAATGAAAAACTGTTTTTT. This gives the protein CASSSTELNEKLFF.

V is TRBV13 and J is TRBJ2-1, with D perhaps matching TRBD2 (5 bases). CDR3 length: 14 amino acids. CDR1 is PRHDT, CDR2 FYEKMQ, per germline (reference sequence). Trimming stripped 2 bases from V and 8 bases from J, with 13 bases between. The DNA of the CDR3 is TGTGCCAGCAGCTTATCTCCGGTGCGGGATGAGCAGTTCTTC. This translates into CASSLSPVRDEQFF.

The chain couples TRBV7-2 to TRBJ2-1, with TRBD2 identical over 8 bases. Per the germline V gene, CDR1 is SGHTA and CDR2 is FQGNSA. The CDR3 is made up of 16 amino acids. V lost 2 bases to trimming and J lost 10 bases; unmatched junction nucleotides: 13. The CDR3 DNA is TGTGCCAGCAGCTTAAGAACGGGAGGGCCTATAAGCGAGCAGTTCTTC. It is translated as CASSLRTGGPISEQFF.

The chain employs TRBV11-1 and TRBJ2-1, with 10 bases matching TRBD2. After removal of 0 bases from V and 6 bases from J, the junction contained 8 bases not matched to a gene. This CDR3 spans 17 amino acids. Germline assignment: CDR1 SGHAT and CDR2 FQDESV (reference sequence). The CDR3 nucleotides are TGTGCCAGCAGCTTAGCGCTAGGGCTAGCGGGAGCCAATGAGCAGTTCTTC. As protein: CASSLALGLAGANEQFF.

The chain links TRBV2 to TRBJ2-5, with a weak D call TRBD2 (5 bases). The V and J ends lost 7 bases and 5 bases respectively, with 17 bases between them. Germline values: CDR1 SNHLY, CDR2 FYNNEI. The CDR3 totals 14 residues. This CDR3 is CASNTWELGETQYF. Here the CDR3 DNA reads TGTGCCAGCAACACCTGGGAGCTTGGGGAGACCCAGTACTTC.

The chain has TRBV5-1 and TRBJ2-7, with 10 bases matching TRBD2. This CDR3 contains 14 residues. Germline V gene lookup returns CDR1 SGHRS and CDR2 YFSETQ. The V gene end was trimmed by 0 bases and the J gene end by 4 bases; junction bases not matched to a gene: 1. The CDR3 nucleotides are TGCGCCAGCAGCTTGGCTAGCGGGAGTTACGAGCAGTACTTC. It encodes CASSLASGSYEQYF.

The CDR3 spells CASSIDPSGGAYNEQFF. In DNA form, the CDR3 reads TGTGCCAGTAGTATAGATCCTAGCGGGGGGGCCTACAATGAGCAGTTCTTC. The chain links TRBV19 to TRBJ2-1; 12 bases agree with TRBD2. V lost 0 bases, J lost 2 bases, and 2 bases stayed unmatched. In germline, CDR1 is LNHDA, CDR2 SQIVND (reference sequence). This CDR3 spans 17 amino acids.

This rearrangement joins TRBV7-8 to TRBJ1-6; tentatively, D is TRBD1 (5 bases). CDR1 is SGHVS and CDR2 is FQNEAQ in the germline V gene. Trimming pared 1 base from V and 10 bases from J, leaving 20 bases between. CDR3 size: 17 residues. The CDR3: CASSLESLRQGGSPLHF. The CDR3, as DNA: TGTGCCAGCAGCTTAGAATCCCTCAGGCAGGGAGGCTCACCCCTCCACTTT.

The V and J genes are TRBV7-9 and TRBJ2-5; 8 positions match TRBD1. CDR1 and CDR2 (germline): SEHNR, FQNEAQ (reference sequence). V lost 5 bases and J lost 4; bases outside the gene matches: 9. CDR3 length: 15 amino acids. DNA of the CDR3: TGTGCCAGCAGCCTCCCTGGGACAGGCGGAGAGACCCAGTACTTC. This codes for CASSLPGTGGETQYF.

The chain employs TRBV29-1 and TRBJ2-1, with 13 bases fitting TRBD2. The CDR3 contains 14 residues. Trimming cost V 7 bases and J 7 bases; bases outside gene matches: 7. The germline CDR1 and CDR2 sequences are SQVTM and ANQGSEA. The CDR3 protein is CSAIRLAGGNEQFF. CDR3 DNA: TGCAGCGCGATCCGACTAGCGGGAGGAAATGAGCAGTTCTTC.

The chain links TRBV19 to TRBJ2-1; the match to TRBD1 covers 8 bases. Unmatched junction bases numbered 5, after V lost 6 bases and J lost 1 base. Looked up from germline, CDR1 is LNHDA and CDR2 is SQIVND (reference sequence). The CDR3 spans 15 residues. The CDR3 here is CASSPGGWSYNEQFF. CDR3 coding DNA: TGTGCCAGTAGCCCAGGGGGCTGGTCCTACAATGAGCAGTTCTTC. Filled out from reference TRBV19 and TRBJ2-1, the complete variable domain reads DGGITQSPKYLFRKEGQNVTLSCEQNLNHDAMYWYRQDPGQGLRLIYYSQIVNDFQKGDIAEGYSVSREKKESFPLTVTSAQKNPTAFYLCASSPGGWSYNEQFFGPGTRLTVL.

In its sample, this clone was seen a few times. V is TRBV18 and J is TRBJ1-1; TRBD1 agrees at 8 bases. V was clipped by 6 bases and J by 3 bases; unmatched bases: 9. Germline assignment: CDR1 KGHSH and CDR2 LQKENI. There are 15 residues in the CDR3. CDR3 amino acids: CASSAGGALDTEAFF. The CDR3 region has the DNA TGTGCCAGCTCCGCAGGGGGCGCGTTGGACACTGAAGCTTTCTTT.

The chain is built from TRBV7-9 and TRBJ2-5; 7 bases map to TRBD1. Germline assignment: CDR1 SEHNR and CDR2 FQNEAQ (reference sequence). V was pared by 1 base and J by 5 bases, with 1 base of the junction left unmatched. The CDR3 extends over 13 amino acids. In DNA, the CDR3 is TGTGCCAGCAGCTTAGTAGGGGGCGAGACCCAGTACTTC. As protein: CASSLVGGETQYF.

The chain links TRBV5-1 to TRBJ2-1; possibly TRBD2 for D (5 bases). V was clipped by 2 bases and J by 3 bases, with 9 bases between them. CDR1 and CDR2 (germline): SGHRS, YFSETQ. The CDR3 has 14 amino acids. As DNA, the CDR3 is TGCGCCAGCAGCTTAGCGGAAAACTACAATGAGCAGTTCTTC. Its protein is CASSLAENYNEQFF.

This rearrangement joins TRBV7-9 to TRBJ2-7; 12 bases agree with TRBD2. J lost 2 bases, V lost 4 bases, and 3 bases had no gene match. Germline lookup yields CDR1 SEHNR and CDR2 FQNEAQ (reference sequence). This CDR3 is 15 amino acids long. The CDR3 nucleotides read TGTGCCAGCAGCTCACCTAGCGGGAGGGCCTACGAGCAGTACTTC. It is translated as CASSSPSGRAYEQYF.

The V call is TRBV2, the J call TRBJ2-7; 8 bases map to TRBD1. The V gene's germline CDR1 is SNHLY and CDR2 FYNNEI. Trimming took 6 bases from V and 4 from J; bases not matched to a gene: 8. The CDR3 spans 14 residues. The CDR3 DNA sequence: TGTGCCAGCAGGGGGGGACAGGTCCGATACGAGCAGTACTTC. Translated: CASRGGQVRYEQYF.

This clone has more than one count but fewer than ten. J is TRBJ1-6 and V is TRBV15; D is unresolved. Between the trimmed V and J ends, which lost 8 bases and 2 bases, there was a span of 7 bases. This CDR3 contains 13 residues. The germline gives CDR1 LNHNV, CDR2 YYDKDF (reference sequence). CDR3 nucleotide sequence: TGTGCCACCGAGGGCCCCTATAATTCACCCCTCCACTTT. Translation: CATEGPYNSPLHF.

The gene calls are TRBV6-1 and TRBJ2-7; 10 positions match TRBD1. Trimming at V came to 8 bases and at J to 6 bases, leaving 10 bases not matched to a gene. CDR1 and CDR2 from the germline V gene are MNHNS and SASEGT. CDR3 size: 14 residues. Here the CDR3 DNA reads TGTGCCAGCGATCTTCGACAGGGGGCAGGCGAGCAGTACTTC. Translating gives CASDLRQGAGEQYF.

V and J are TRBV18 and TRBJ2-1, with TRBD1 as a possible D gene (6 bases). V lost 4 bases to trimming and J lost 4 bases, with 8 bases between them. CDR1 and CDR2 from the germline V gene are KGHSH and LQKENI. This CDR3 is built from 13 residues. CDR3 nucleotides: TGTGCCAGCTCACAGGGGGTTTACAATGAGCAGTTCTTC. Its protein product is CASSQGVYNEQFF.

The chain is built from TRBV28 and TRBJ2-1; D is unresolved. The CDR3 is 12 amino acids. V dropped 3 bases and J dropped 9 bases, with 9 bases sitting between them. CDR1 is MDHEN and CDR2 is SYDVKM in the germline V gene. CDR3 nucleotides: TGTGCCAGCAGTTTTTATACGAGTGAGCAGTTCTTC. It translates to CASSFYTSEQFF.

The rearrangement links TRBV27 to TRBJ2-1; 12 bases line up with TRBD2. V trimming: 5 bases; J trimming: 0 bases; junction bases outside the gene matches: 8. CDR3 size: 18 residues. Looked up from germline, CDR1 is MNHEY and CDR2 is SMNVEV (reference sequence). The CDR3 sequence is CASSNLGLAGISYNEQFF. Here the CDR3 DNA reads TGTGCCAGCAGTAATCTAGGACTAGCGGGGATCTCCTACAATGAGCAGTTCTTC.

The rearrangement links TRBV28 to TRBJ1-5, with 8 bases fitting TRBD1. CDR3 size: 15 residues. The V gene's germline CDR1 is MDHEN and CDR2 SYDVKM. With 6 bases clipped from V and 3 bases from J, the junction kept 7 bases outside the gene matches. The DNA of the CDR3 is TGTGCCAGCAGCACTCCGGGACAGGTCAATCAGCCCCAGCATTTT. This sequence encodes CASSTPGQVNQPQHF.

This rearrangement joins TRBV28 to TRBJ1-2, with a possible D match to TRBD1 (5 bases). The CDR3 runs 15 residues. V lost 3 bases and J lost 3, with 14 bases in between. The germline gives CDR1 MDHEN, CDR2 SYDVKM. In DNA form, the CDR3 reads TGTGCCAGCAGTTTGGGTTTATCGACAGACTATGGCTACACCTTC. This sequence encodes CASSLGLSTDYGYTF.

The CDR3 DNA reads as TGTGCCAGCAGTTTGCAGTATGAGCAGTTCTTC. Its protein product is CASSLQYEQFF. V usage is TRBV5-6 and J usage is TRBJ2-1; D gene unclear. The CDR3 is 11 amino acids. Trimming cost V 5 bases and J 8 bases, with 8 bases left between them. In germline, CDR1 is SGHDT, CDR2 YYEEEE.

This chain links TRBV29-1 with TRBJ1-1, with TRBD1 as a possible D gene (5 bases). The V and J ends lost 0 bases and 0 bases respectively, with 14 bases between them. Germline V lookup: CDR1 SQVTM, CDR2 ANQGSEA. This CDR3 comprises 16 residues. This chain's CDR3 is CSVEDLIDRLNTEAFF. For the CDR3, the DNA is TGCAGCGTTGAAGATTTGATTGACAGACTGAACACTGAAGCTTTCTTT. Full variable domain (missing parts from reference TRBV29-1 and TRBJ1-1): SAVISQKPSRDICQRGTSLTIQCQVDSQVTMMFWYRQQPGQSLTLIATANQGSEATYESGFVIDKFPISRPNLTFSTLTVSNMSPEDSSIYLCSVEDLIDRLNTEAFFGQGTRLTVV.

There are a few counts of this clone. J is TRBJ1-6 and V is TRBV9; a weak D match, TRBD1 (5 bases). Trimming pared 0 bases from V and 8 bases from J, leaving 9 bases between. CDR3 length: 14 residues. Germline CDR1 is SGDLS and CDR2 is YYNGEE. The CDR3 DNA follows: TGTGCCAGCAGCGTAGCGACAGTCGATTCACCCCTCCACTTT. Translated: CASSVATVDSPLHF.